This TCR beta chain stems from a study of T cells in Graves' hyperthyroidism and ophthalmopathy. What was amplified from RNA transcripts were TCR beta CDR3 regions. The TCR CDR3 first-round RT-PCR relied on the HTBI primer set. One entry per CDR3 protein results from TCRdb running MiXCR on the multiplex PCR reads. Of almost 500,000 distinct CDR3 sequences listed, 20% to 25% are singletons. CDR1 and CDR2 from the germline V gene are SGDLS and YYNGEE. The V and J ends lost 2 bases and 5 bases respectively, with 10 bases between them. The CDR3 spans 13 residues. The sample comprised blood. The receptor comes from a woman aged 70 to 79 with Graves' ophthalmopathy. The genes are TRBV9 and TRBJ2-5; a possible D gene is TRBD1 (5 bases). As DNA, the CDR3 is TGTGCCAGCAGCGTTGGGGCCTCGGAGACCCAGTACTTC. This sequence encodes CASSVGASETQYF.